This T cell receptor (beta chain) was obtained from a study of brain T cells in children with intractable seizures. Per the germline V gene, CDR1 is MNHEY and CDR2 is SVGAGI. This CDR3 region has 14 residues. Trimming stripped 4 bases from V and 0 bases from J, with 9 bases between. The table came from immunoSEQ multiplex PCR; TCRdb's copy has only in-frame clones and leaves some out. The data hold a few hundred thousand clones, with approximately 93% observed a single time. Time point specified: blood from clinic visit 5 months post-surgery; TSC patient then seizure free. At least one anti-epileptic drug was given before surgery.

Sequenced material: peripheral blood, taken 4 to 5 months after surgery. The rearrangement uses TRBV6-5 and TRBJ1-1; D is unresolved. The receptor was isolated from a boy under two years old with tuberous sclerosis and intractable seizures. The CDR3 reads CASSSPTVNTEAFF. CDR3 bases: TGTGCCAGCAGTTCTCCCACAGTGAACACTGAAGCTTTCTTT.